This note documents a single T cell receptor beta chain sequence. The antigen is unknown. This sample is drawn from a study of CD8 T cell repertoires and HIV-1 epitope variants. Study-wide context: Autologous T cell-negative cells served as antigen-presenting cells in equal numbers. Separate from the cultures, 1M uncultured T cells served as baseline.

On the immunoSEQ platform, TCR beta CDR3s were sequenced at survey depth. TCRdb's table, derived via immunoSEQ multiplex PCR, lists solely in-frame clones and lacks some. The table has 3,000 or so clones, roughly two thirds seen once. Germline CDR1 and CDR2: LGHNT and FRNRAP. The CDR3 totals 14 residues. The sequenced material came from cultured CD8+ T cells derived from PBMCs. This clonotype was sampled from a male donor with HIV. This sequence joins TRBV12-5 and TRBJ2-3, with a possible D match to TRBD2 (5 bases). The CDR3 region is CAPLSSGCTDTQYF. Written as DNA, the CDR3 is TGTGCCCCGTTATCCAGCGGATGCACAGATACGCAGTATTTT.